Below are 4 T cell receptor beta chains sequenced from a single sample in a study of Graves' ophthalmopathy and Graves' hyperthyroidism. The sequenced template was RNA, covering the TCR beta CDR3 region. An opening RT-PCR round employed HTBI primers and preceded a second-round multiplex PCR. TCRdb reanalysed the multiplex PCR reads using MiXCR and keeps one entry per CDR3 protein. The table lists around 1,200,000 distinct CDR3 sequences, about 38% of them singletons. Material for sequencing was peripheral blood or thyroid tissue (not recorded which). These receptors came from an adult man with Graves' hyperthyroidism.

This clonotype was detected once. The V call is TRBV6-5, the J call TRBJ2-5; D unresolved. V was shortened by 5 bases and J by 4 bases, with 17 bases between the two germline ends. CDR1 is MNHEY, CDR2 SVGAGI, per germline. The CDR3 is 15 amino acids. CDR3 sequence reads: CASSEVSGWGETQYF. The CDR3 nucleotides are TGTGCCAGCAGTGAAGTATCCGGGTGGGGAGAGACCCAGTACTTC.

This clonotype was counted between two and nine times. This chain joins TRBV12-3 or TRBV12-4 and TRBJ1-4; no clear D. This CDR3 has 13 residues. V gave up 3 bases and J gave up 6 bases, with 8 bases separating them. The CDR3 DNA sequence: TGTGCCAGCAGTTTTACGGATGATGAAAAACTGTTTTTT. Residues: CASSFTDDEKLFF.

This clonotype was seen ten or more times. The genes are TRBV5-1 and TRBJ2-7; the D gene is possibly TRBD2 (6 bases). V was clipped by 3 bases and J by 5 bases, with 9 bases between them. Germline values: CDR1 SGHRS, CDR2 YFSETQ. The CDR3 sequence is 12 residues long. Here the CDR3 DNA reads TGCGCCAGCAGCTCTGGGGAGGACGAGCAGTACTTC. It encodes CASSSGEDEQYF.

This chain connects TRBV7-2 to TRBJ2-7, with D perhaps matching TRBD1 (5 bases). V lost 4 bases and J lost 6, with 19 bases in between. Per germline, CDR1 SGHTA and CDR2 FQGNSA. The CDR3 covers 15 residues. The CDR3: CASSSCQGGGCEQYF. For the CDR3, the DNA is TGTGCCAGCAGCTCCTGTCAGGGTGGTGGTTGCGAGCAGTACTTC.